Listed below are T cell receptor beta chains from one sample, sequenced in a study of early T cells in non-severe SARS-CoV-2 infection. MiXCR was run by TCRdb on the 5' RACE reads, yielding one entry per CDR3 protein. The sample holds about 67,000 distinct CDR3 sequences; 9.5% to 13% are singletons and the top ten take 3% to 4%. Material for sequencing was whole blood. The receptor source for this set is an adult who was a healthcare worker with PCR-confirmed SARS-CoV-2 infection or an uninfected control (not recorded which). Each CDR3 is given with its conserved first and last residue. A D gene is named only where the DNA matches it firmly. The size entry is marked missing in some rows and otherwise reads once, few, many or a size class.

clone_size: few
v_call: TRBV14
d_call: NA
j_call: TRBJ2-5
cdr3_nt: TGTGCCAGCAGCCAAGACGCGTCACTCCCCGGGACCCAGTACTTC
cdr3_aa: CASSQDASLPGTQYF

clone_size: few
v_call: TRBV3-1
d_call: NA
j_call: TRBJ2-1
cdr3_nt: TGTGCCAGCAGCCAAGCGCGGAATGAGCAGTTCTTC
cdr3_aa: CASSQARNEQFF

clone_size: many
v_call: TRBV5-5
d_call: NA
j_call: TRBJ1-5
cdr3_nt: TGTGCCAGCAGCTTGGTAGCGACAGTTAATCAGCCCCAGCATTTT
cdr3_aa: CASSLVATVNQPQHF

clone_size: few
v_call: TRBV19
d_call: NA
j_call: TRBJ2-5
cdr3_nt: TGTGCCAGTAGTATCAACCATGGGGGTGTTGCAGAGACCCAGTACTTC
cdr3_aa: CASSINHGGVAETQYF

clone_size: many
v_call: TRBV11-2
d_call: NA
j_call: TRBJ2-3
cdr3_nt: TGTGCCAGCAGCTCCACAGGGCGCGGGGCCTGGAGGGATACGCAGTATTTT
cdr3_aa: CASSSTGRGAWRDTQYF

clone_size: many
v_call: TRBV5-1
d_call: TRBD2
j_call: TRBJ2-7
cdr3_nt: TGCGCCAGCAGCTTAGATGGAGCGGGAGAGCTCCTAGAGCAGTACTTC
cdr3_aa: CASSLDGAGELLEQYF

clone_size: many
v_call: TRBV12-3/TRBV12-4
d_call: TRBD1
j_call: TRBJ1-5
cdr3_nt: TGTGCCAGCAGTTTAGAGTTCCCCAGGGACAGTCAGCCCCAGCATTTT
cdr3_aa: CASSLEFPRDSQPQHF

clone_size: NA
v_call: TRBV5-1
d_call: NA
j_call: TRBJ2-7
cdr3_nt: TGCGCCAGCAGCCGCAGGCAGCCCCCATACGAGCAGTACTTC
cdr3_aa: CASSRRQPPYEQYF

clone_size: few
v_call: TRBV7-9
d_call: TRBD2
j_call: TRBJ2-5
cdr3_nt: TGTGCCAGCAGCCCAACACTAGCGGGGGCAGAGACCCAGTACTTC
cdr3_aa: CASSPTLAGAETQYF

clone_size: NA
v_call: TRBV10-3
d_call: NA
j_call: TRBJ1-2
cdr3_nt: TGTGCCATCAGTGACAGGGCCCCGAATGGCTACACCTTC
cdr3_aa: CAISDRAPNGYTF

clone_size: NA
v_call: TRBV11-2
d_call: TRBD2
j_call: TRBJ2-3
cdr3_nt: TGTGCCAGCAGCTTAACGCTAGCGGGAGGACCCACAGATACGCAGTATTTT
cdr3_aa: CASSLTLAGGPTDTQYF

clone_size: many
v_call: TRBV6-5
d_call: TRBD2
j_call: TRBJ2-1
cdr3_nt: TGTGCCAGCAGGGGACTAGCGGGATACAATGAGCAGTTCTTC
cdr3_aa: CASRGLAGYNEQFF

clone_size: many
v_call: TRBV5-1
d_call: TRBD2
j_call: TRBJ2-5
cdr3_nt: TGCGCCAGCAGCTTGGCCGGGACTAGGAAGGAGGGATACTCGAAGACCCAGTACTTC
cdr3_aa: CASSLAGTRKEGYSKTQYF

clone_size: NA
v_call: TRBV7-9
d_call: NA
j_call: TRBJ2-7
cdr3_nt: TGTGCCAGCAGCTCCGGATCAACCTACGAGCAGTACTTC
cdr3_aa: CASSSGSTYEQYF

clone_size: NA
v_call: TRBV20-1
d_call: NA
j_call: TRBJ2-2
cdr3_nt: TGCAGTGCTAGACGGTGGGAGAACACCGGGGAGCTGTTTTTT
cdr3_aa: CSARRWENTGELFF

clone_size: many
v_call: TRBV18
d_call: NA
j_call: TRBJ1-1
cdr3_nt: TGTGCCAGCTCCTCAGGCAGGGGTATGAACACTGAAGCTTTCTTT
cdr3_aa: CASSSGRGMNTEAFF

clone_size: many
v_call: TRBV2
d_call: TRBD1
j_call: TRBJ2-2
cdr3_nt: TGTGCCAGCAGTGCTGGGACAGACACCGGGGAGCTGTTTTTT
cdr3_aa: CASSAGTDTGELFF

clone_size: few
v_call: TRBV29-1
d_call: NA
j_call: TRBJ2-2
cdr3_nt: TGCAGCGCTGTCGCGGGGGACAGTAACACCGGGGAGCTGTTTTTT
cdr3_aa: CSAVAGDSNTGELFF

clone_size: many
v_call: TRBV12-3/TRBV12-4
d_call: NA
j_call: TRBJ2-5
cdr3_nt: TGTGCCAGCAGTGTCCCACGCCTCAGGTGGGAGACCCAGTACTTC
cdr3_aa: CASSVPRLRWETQYF

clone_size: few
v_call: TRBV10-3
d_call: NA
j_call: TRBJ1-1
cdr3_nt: TGTGCCATCAGCCGCCAAGGCGGGAACACTGAAGCTTTCTTT
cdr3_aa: CAISRQGGNTEAFF

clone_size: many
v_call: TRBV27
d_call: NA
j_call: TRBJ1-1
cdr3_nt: TGTGCCAGCAGTTTATTGGCGAACACTGAAGCTTTCTTT
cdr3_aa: CASSLLANTEAFF

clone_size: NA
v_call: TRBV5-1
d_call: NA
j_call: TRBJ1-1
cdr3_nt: TGCGCCAGCAGCTTAACCGGGACAACGAACACTGAAGCTTTCTTT
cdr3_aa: CASSLTGTTNTEAFF

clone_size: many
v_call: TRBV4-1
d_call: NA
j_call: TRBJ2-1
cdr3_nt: TGCGCCAGCAGCCAAGATTCGGGACTCTACAATGAGCAGTTCTTC
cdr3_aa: CASSQDSGLYNEQFF

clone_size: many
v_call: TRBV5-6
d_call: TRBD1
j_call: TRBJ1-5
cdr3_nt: TGTGCCAGCAGCTTAGGAGGGGGCCGCAATCAGCCCCAGCATTTT
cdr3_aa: CASSLGGGRNQPQHF

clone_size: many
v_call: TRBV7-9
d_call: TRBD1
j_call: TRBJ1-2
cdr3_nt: TGTGCCAGCAGCTCCGCCGGACAGGGGGAAGGCTACACCTTC
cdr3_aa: CASSSAGQGEGYTF

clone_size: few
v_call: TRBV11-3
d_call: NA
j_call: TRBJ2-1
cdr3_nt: TGTGCCAGCAGGATAGCGGTGGACAATGAGCAGTTCTTC
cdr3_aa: CASRIAVDNEQFF

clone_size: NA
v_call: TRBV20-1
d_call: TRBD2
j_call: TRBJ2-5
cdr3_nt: TGCAGTGCTAGAGCAACTAGCGGGAGGAAAGAGACCCAGTACTTC
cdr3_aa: CSARATSGRKETQYF